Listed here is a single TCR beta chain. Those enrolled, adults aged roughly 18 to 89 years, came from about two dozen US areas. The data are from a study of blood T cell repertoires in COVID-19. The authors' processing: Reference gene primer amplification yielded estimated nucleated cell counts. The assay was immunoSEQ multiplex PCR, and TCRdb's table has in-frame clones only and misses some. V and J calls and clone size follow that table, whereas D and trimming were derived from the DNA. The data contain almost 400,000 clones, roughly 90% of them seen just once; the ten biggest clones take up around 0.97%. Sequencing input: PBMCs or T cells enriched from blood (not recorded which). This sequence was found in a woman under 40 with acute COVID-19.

CDR3 sequence reads: CASSQFSGTSGSGTGELFF. In DNA, the CDR3 is TGTGCCAGCAGCCAATTTTCCGGGACTAGCGGGTCCGGAACCGGGGAGCTGTTTTTT. J is TRBJ2-2 and V is TRBV4-2, with 12 bases lining up with TRBD2. V was clipped by 2 bases and J by 5 bases; unmatched bases: 12. The germline V gene encodes CDR1 LGHNA and CDR2 YNFKEQ. The CDR3 is 19 residues long.